One TCR beta chain is described in this entry. These data are taken from a study of CD8 T cells in Susac syndrome. This CDR3 region has 15 residues. CDR1 is LNHDA, CDR2 SQIVND, per germline (reference sequence). Trimming at V came to 4 bases and at J to 6 bases, leaving 9 bases not matched to a gene. Reverse transcription of about 0.5 to 1 ug RNA was carried out with random hexamers. TCRdb reanalysed the immunoSEQ multiplex PCR reads using MiXCR and keeps one entry per CDR3 protein. The table shows about 70,000 distinct CDR3 sequences, with approximately 96% occurring only once. This sequence originates from a human donor with multiple sclerosis. Sequencing was carried out using CD4+ T cells from PBMCs. The chain is built from TRBV19 and TRBJ2-7; 10 bases fit TRBD2. Here the CDR3 reads CASSKGLAAVSEQYF. CDR3 bases: TGTGCCAGTAGTAAAGGACTAGCGGCGGTTAGCGAGCAGTACTTC.